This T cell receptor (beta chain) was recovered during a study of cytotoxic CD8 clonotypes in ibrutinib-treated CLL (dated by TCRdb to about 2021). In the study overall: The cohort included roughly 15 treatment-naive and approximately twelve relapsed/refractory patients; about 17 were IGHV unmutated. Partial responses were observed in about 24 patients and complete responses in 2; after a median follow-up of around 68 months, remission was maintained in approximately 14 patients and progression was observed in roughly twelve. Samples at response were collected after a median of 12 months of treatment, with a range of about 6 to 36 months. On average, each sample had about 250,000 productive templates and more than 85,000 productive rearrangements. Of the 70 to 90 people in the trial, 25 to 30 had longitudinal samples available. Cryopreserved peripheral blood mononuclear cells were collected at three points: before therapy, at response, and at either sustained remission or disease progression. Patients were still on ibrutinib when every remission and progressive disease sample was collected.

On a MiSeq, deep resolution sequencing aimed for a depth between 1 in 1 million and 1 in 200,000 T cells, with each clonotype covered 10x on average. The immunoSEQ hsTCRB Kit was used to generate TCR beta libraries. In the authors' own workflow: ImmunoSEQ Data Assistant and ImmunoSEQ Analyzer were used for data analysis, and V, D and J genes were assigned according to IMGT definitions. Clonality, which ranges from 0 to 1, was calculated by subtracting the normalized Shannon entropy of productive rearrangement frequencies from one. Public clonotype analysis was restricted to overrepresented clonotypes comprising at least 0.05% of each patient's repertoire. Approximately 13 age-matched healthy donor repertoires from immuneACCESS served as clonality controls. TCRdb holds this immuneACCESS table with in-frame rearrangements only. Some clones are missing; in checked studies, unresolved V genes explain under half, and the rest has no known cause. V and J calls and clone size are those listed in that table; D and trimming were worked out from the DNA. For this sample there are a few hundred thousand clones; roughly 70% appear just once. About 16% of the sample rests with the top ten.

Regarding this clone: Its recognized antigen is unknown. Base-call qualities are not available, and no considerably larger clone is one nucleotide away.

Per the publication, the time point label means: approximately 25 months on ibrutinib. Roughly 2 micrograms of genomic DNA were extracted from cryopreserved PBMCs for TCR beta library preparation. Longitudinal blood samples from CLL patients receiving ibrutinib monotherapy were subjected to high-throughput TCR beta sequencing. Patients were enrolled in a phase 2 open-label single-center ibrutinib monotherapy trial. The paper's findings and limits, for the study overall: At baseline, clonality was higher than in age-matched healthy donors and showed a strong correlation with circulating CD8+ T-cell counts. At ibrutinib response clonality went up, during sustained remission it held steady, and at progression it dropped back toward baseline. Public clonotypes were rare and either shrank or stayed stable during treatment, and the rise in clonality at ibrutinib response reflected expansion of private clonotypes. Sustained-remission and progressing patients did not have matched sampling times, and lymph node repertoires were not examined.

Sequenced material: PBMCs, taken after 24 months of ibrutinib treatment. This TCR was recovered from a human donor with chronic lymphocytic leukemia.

The nucleotides read TGTGCCAGCAGCCCCTACACTGGCACCATATATTTT. This gives the protein CASSPYTGTIYF. The chain is made from TRBV14 and TRBJ1-3; no confident D gene assignment can be made. Taken from cysteine to phenylalanine, the CDR3 has 12 residues. The only DNA kept is the CDR3, 36 bases in frame from the first base. Based on the germline V gene, the CDR1 and CDR2 sequences are SGHDN and FVKESK. V lost 4 bases and J lost 9 bases; the stretch between them is 10 bases long.